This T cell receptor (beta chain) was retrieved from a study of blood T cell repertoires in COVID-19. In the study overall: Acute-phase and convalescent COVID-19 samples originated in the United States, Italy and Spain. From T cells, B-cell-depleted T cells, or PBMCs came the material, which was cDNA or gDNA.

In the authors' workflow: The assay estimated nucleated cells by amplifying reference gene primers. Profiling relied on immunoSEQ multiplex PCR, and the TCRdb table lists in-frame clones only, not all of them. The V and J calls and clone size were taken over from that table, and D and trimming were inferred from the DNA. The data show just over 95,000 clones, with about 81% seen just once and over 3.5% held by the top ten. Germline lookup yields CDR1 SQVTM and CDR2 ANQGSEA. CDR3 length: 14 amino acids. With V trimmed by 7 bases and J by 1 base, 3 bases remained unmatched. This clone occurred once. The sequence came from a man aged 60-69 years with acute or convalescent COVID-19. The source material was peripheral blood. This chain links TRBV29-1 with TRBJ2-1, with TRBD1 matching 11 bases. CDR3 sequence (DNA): TGCAGCGGGACAGGGGGCGCATCCTACAATGAGCAGTTCTTC. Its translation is CSGTGGASYNEQFF.